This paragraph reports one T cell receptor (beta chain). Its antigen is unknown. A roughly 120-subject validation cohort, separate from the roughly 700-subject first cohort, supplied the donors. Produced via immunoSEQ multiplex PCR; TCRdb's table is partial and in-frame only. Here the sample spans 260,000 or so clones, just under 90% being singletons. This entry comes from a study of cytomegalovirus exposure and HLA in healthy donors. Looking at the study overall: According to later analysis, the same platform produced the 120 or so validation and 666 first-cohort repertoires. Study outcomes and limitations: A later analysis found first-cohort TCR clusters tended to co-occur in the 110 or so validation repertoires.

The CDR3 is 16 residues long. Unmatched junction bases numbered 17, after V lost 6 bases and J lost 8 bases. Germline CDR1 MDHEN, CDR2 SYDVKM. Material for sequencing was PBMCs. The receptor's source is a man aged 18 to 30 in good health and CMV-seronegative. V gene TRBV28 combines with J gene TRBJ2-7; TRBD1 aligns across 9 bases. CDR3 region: CASSSPHGTGMKKQYF. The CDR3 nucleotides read TGTGCCAGCAGCTCTCCCCACGGGACAGGGATGAAGAAGCAGTACTTC. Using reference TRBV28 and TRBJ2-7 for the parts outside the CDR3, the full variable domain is DVKVTQSSRYLVKRTGEKVFLECVQDMDHENMFWYRQDPGLGLRLIYFSYDVKMKEKGDIPEGYSVSREKKERFSLILESASTNQTSMYLCASSSPHGTGMKKQYFGPGTRLTVT.